These 24 T cell receptor beta chains were sequenced from one sample in a study of response to subunit inactivated influenza vaccine. TCRdb independently ran MiXCR on the RT-PCR reads; one entry per CDR3 protein. The table has around 530,000 distinct CDR3 sequences, more than 15% seen once. Sequencing used CD4+ T cells sorted from PBMCs, obtained around 25 months after vaccination. These receptors came from a man in his fifties or sixties who received an inactivated influenza vaccine.

The chain has TRBV11-2 and TRBJ2-7; TRBD1 matches 8 bases. This CDR3 has 14 amino acids. Trimming cost V 5 bases and J 1 base; bases outside gene matches: 4. Germline CDR1 SGHAT, CDR2 FQNNGV. CDR3 amino acids: CASSDRDRSYEQYF. CDR3 nucleotide sequence: TGTGCCAGCAGCGACCGGGACAGGTCCTACGAGCAGTACTTC. Supplemented by reference TRBV11-2 and TRBJ2-7, the full variable domain reads EAGVAQSPRYKIIEKRQSVAFWCNPISGHATLYWYQQILGQGPKLLIQFQNNGVVDDSQLPKDRFSAERLKGVDSTLKIQPAKLEDSAVYLCASSDRDRSYEQYFGPGTRLTVT.

This clonotype turned up a few times. The V call is TRBV28, the J call TRBJ2-7; no clear D gene. The germline CDR1 and CDR2 sequences are MDHEN and SYDVKM. Trimming stripped 7 bases from V and 4 bases from J, with 14 bases between. CDR3 length: 13 residues. For the CDR3, the DNA is TGTGCCAGCACGGTTTATAATAAGTACGAGCAGTACTTC. Translating it yields CASTVYNKYEQYF.

This clonotype was counted a few times. The V call is TRBV6-5, the J call TRBJ1-2; TRBD1 agrees at 8 bases. V shed 4 bases, J shed 2 bases, and the junction held 6 bases outside the gene matches. CDR1 and CDR2 from the germline V gene are MNHEY and SVGAGI. The CDR3 has 15 residues. The CDR3 is CASSSADRANYGYTF. The CDR3 DNA reads TGTGCCAGCAGTTCCGCGGACAGGGCAAACTATGGCTACACCTTC.

Concerning this clonotype: The germline gene is not matched at one end of the junction; a read error may be the cause. The CDR3 loop reads CASSKEAGSGEKLFF. Written as DNA, the CDR3 is TGTGCCAGCAGCAAAGAAGCCGGCAGCGGGGAAAAACTGTTTTTT. This chain connects TRBV4-2 to TRBJ1-4, with unresolved D. CDR1 is LGHNA, CDR2 YNFKEQ, per germline. The CDR3 has 15 amino acids.

This clonotype occurred many times. The genes are TRBV4-2 and TRBJ2-1, with 10 positions matching TRBD2. This CDR3 comprises 16 residues. Unmatched junction bases numbered 6, after V lost 3 bases and J lost 4 bases. Per the germline V gene, CDR1 is LGHNA and CDR2 is YNFKEQ. CDR3 amino acids: CASSQETSGQYNEQFF. Here the CDR3 DNA reads TGTGCCAGCAGCCAGGAGACTAGCGGGCAGTACAATGAGCAGTTCTTC.

This clonotype occurred many times. The V and J genes are TRBV10-3 and TRBJ1-5, with D unclear. The CDR3 contains 13 residues. V was trimmed by 10 bases and J by 0 bases, leaving 10 bases between them. Germline V gene lookup returns CDR1 ENHRY and CDR2 SYGVKD. The CDR3 loop reads CATVGDSNQPQHF. The CDR3 DNA reads as TGTGCCACCGTTGGCGATAGCAATCAGCCCCAGCATTTT.

This clonotype was seen at least ten times. The rearrangement links TRBV4-3 to TRBJ2-1; 15 bases are a match to TRBD2. Germline values: CDR1 LGHNA, CDR2 YSLEER. V lost 1 base and J lost 7; bases outside the gene matches: 11. CDR3 length equals 19 residues. Here the CDR3 DNA reads TGCGCCAGCAGCCAAGTTCCGGGACTAGCGGGAGGAAGGTTAAATGAGCAGTTCTTC. It translates to CASSQVPGLAGGRLNEQFF.

This clonotype was detected many times. This chain joins TRBV12-3 or TRBV12-4 and TRBJ1-2; D is unresolved. Trimming shortened V by 1 base and J by 1 base, and 7 bases separated the two germline ends. This CDR3 is 14 amino acids long. The CDR3, as DNA: TGTGCCAGCAGTTTAGGGCAGTATAACTATGGCTACACCTTC. The encoded protein is CASSLGQYNYGYTF.

This clonotype was detected a few times. V usage is TRBV6-2 or TRBV6-3 and J usage is TRBJ1-1, with 7 nucleotides matching TRBD1. Looked up from germline, CDR1 is MNHEY and CDR2 is SVGEGT. V gave up 4 bases and J gave up 2 bases; unmatched junction bases: 7. This CDR3 is 15 amino acids long. The CDR3 DNA follows: TGTGCCAGCAGTTCGCGGACAGGACCAAACACTGAAGCTTTCTTT. Translated: CASSSRTGPNTEAFF.

This clonotype was observed a few times. The CDR3 nucleotides are TGTGCCACCAGTGACCTCGACTCTCTCCAAGAGACCCAGTACTTC. Translation: CATSDLDSLQETQYF. The rearrangement uses TRBV24-1 and TRBJ2-5; D uncertain. The ends were cut back, 4 bases at V and 1 base at J, with 12 bases in the middle. The CDR3 runs 15 residues. The germline V gene encodes CDR1 KGHDR and CDR2 SFDVKD.

A few counts support this clonotype. DNA for the CDR3: TGTGCCAGCAGCTTAGCGGTCGGGAGTTCCGGGGAGCTGTTTTTT. It specifies CASSLAVGSSGELFF. V and J are TRBV7-2 and TRBJ2-2, with a weak D call TRBD2 (6 bases). Germline loops: CDR1 SGHTA, CDR2 FQGNSA. The CDR3 is made up of 15 amino acids. V was pared by 0 bases and J by 6 bases, with 11 bases between.

This chain connects TRBV7-9 to TRBJ2-3; possible D gene TRBD2, 6 bases. Per germline, CDR1 SEHNR and CDR2 FQNEAQ (reference sequence). V was shortened by 6 bases and J by 6 bases, with 19 bases between the two germline ends. This CDR3 is built from 15 residues. CDR3 sequence (DNA): TGTGCCAGCAGAAGAGGGACTTGGGGTAGGGATACGCAGTATTTT. Amino acid sequence: CASRRGTWGRDTQYF.

This clonotype came up a few times. The chain is built from TRBV6-1 and TRBJ2-1; 7 nucleotides line up with TRBD2. This CDR3 comprises 14 residues. The germline gives CDR1 MNHNS, CDR2 SASEGT. V was pared by 6 bases and J by 5 bases, with 7 bases of the junction left unmatched. The CDR3 here is CASSAGTMDNEQFF. The CDR3 coding sequence is TGTGCCAGCAGCGCCGGGACTATGGACAATGAGCAGTTCTTC.

The chain couples TRBV20-1 to TRBJ2-1; D is ambiguous. Germline CDR1 DFQATT, CDR2 SNEGSKA (reference sequence). Between the trimmed V and J ends, which lost 1 base and 2 bases, there was a span of 9 bases. The CDR3 loop spans 14 amino acids. In DNA, the CDR3 is TGCAGTGCTAGAGTCGCAGGAACCTACAATGAGCAGTTCTTC. It encodes CSARVAGTYNEQFF.

This clonotype was observed a handful of times. This chain connects TRBV18 to TRBJ2-7, with unresolved D. CDR3 length equals 13 residues. The germline V gene has CDR1 KGHSH and CDR2 LQKENI. V dropped 5 bases and J dropped 0 bases, with 8 bases sitting between them. The CDR3 sequence is CASSMGYSYEQYF. The CDR3 region has the DNA TGTGCCAGCTCAATGGGGTACTCCTACGAGCAGTACTTC.

This clonotype was seen more than once but under ten times. Germline and junction disagree at one end, which may indicate a read error. The CDR3 nucleotides are TGTGCCAGCAGTTTGGGGACAGACGAGCAGTACTTC. Amino acids: CASSLGTDEQYF. The chain recombines TRBV5-5 with TRBJ2-7; the match to TRBD1 covers 7 bases. The CDR3 runs 12 residues. CDR1 is SGHKS and CDR2 is YYEKEE in the germline V gene (reference sequence).

J is TRBJ2-1 and V is TRBV20-1, with 11 bases aligning to TRBD2. V dropped 0 bases and J dropped 4; count of bases not matched to a gene: 11. The CDR3 runs 18 residues. The V gene's germline CDR1 is DFQATT and CDR2 SNEGSKA (reference sequence). CDR3 sequence reads: CSARDFGSSSGGYNEQFF. CDR3 bases: TGCAGTGCTAGAGATTTCGGTTCTTCTAGCGGGGGGTACAATGAGCAGTTCTTC.

This clonotype was observed a handful of times. The chain combines TRBV25-1 with TRBJ2-1; 7 positions match TRBD1. Trimming removed 8 bases from V and 4 bases from J; junction bases left unmatched: 11. Germline values: CDR1 MGHDK, CDR2 SYGVNS. The CDR3 runs 15 residues. CDR3 residues: CASGEPGTAYNEQFF. In DNA form, the CDR3 reads TGTGCCAGCGGGGAGCCCGGGACAGCTTACAATGAGCAGTTCTTC. The full variable domain, with the rest looked up from reference TRBV25-1 and TRBJ2-1, is EADIYQTPRYLVIGTGKKITLECSQTMGHDKMYWYQQDPGMELHLIHYSYGVNSTEKGDLSSESTVSRIRTEHFPLTLESARPSHTSQYLCASGEPGTAYNEQFFGPGTRLTVL.

V is TRBV7-9 and J is TRBJ2-2, with D maybe TRBD1 (5 bases). The CDR3 has 13 amino acids. The V end lost 6 bases, the J end lost 6 bases, and 11 bases lay between the germline ends. The V gene's germline CDR1 is SEHNR and CDR2 FQNEAQ (reference sequence). The chain's CDR3 is CASRRDRSGELFF. The CDR3 bases are TGTGCCAGCAGGCGCGACAGATCCGGGGAGCTGTTTTTT.

This chain links TRBV2 with TRBJ2-3; no definite D call. The CDR3 runs 13 residues. Trimming cost V 4 bases and J 1 base, with 6 bases left between them. Germline CDR1 is SNHLY and CDR2 is FYNNEI. In nucleotides, the CDR3 is TGTGCCAGCAGTGCATGGGGCACAGATACGCAGTATTTT. This gives the protein CASSAWGTDTQYF.

This clonotype turned up a few times. The chain has TRBV20-1 and TRBJ2-7; possible D gene TRBD1, 6 bases. CDR1 is DFQATT, CDR2 SNEGSKA, per germline (reference sequence). This CDR3 is 13 amino acids long. V was cut by 2 bases and J by 2 bases, with 10 bases left in between. CDR3 residues: CSARRDMAYEQYF. The CDR3 region has the DNA TGCAGTGCTAGAAGGGACATGGCCTACGAGCAGTACTTC.

The chain couples TRBV10-2 to TRBJ2-3, with a weak D call TRBD1 (5 bases). Germline V gene lookup returns CDR1 WSHSY and CDR2 SAAADI. With 1 base removed from V and 5 bases from J, the gap between germline ends came to 13 bases. This CDR3 spans 15 amino acids. The CDR3 sequence is CASSELGLTGDTQYF. DNA of the CDR3: TGCGCCAGCAGTGAGTTGGGGCTGACGGGAGATACGCAGTATTTT.

This clonotype was recorded at least ten times. This rearrangement joins TRBV7-9 to TRBJ2-3; D call uncertain. With 7 bases removed from V and 3 bases from J, the gap between germline ends came to 5 bases. CDR3 size: 11 residues. Looked up from germline, CDR1 is SEHNR and CDR2 is FQNEAQ (reference sequence). Here the CDR3 reads CASTITDTQYF. As DNA, the CDR3 is TGTGCCAGCACCATAACAGATACGCAGTATTTT.

This chain links TRBV7-8 with TRBJ2-3, with TRBD2 identical over 10 bases. Germline V gene lookup returns CDR1 SGHVS and CDR2 FQNEAQ. The CDR3 is made up of 16 amino acids. Germline trimming cut 1 base from V and 3 bases from J; bases unmatched to any gene: 4. The DNA for the CDR3 is TGTGCCAGCAGCTTAGGGACTAGCGGTTTTACAGATACGCAGTATTTT. Residues: CASSLGTSGFTDTQYF.